This is a list of T cell receptor beta chains from one sample in a study of T cell responses to AZD1222 COVID-19 vaccine. Some clones are missing from TCRdb's copy, which holds only in-frame ones; the method was immunoSEQ multiplex PCR. Here the sample spans 60,000 to 85,000 clones, 85% being singletons. Here the sequenced sample was peripheral blood, taken on day 0 of AZD1222 vaccination. Source of these receptors: an adult in good health. CDR3s include the opening cysteine and the closing phenylalanine or tryptophan. The order of the fields is clone size, CDR3 length, J gene, V gene, D gene, CDR3 protein, CDR3 DNA. D genes are given only for firm matches. The size of a clone is reported for some rows only, either as once, few or many, or as a class for expanded clones.

.,13,TRBJ1-3,TRBV12-3/TRBV12-4,.,CASSSWGKDTIYF,TGTGCCAGCAGCTCATGGGGGAAAGACACCATATATTTT
.,14,TRBJ1-1,TRBV5-1,.,CASSWSVGITEAFF,TGCGCCAGCAGCTGGAGTGTGGGGATCACTGAAGCTTTCTTT
.,13,TRBJ1-5,TRBV30,.,CAWSGVHNQPQHF,TGTGCCTGGAGCGGGGTCCACAATCAGCCCCAGCATTTT
.,14,TRBJ2-3,TRBV6-5,.,CASSFLGSTDTQYF,TGTGCCAGCTCGTTTTTGGGGAGCACAGATACGCAGTATTTT
few,15,TRBJ1-2,TRBV15,TRBD1,CATSGNRGLNYGYTF,TGTGCCACCAGTGGGAACAGGGGACTTAACTATGGCTACACCTTC
.,13,TRBJ2-7,TRBV19,.,CASSISRGYEQYF,TGTGCCAGTAGTATTTCCCGGGGATACGAGCAGTACTTC
.,13,TRBJ1-1,TRBV7-2,.,CASSLVGGIEAFF,TGTGCCAGCAGCTTAGTGGGGGGGATTGAAGCTTTCTTT
once,12,TRBJ2-1,TRBV2,.,CASRKEGHEQFF,TGTGCCAGCAGAAAAGAGGGACATGAGCAGTTCTTC
.,17,TRBJ1-6,TRBV7-8,.,CASSRGVAQPYNSPLHF,TGTGCCAGCAGCCGAGGGGTGGCACAGCCTTATAATTCACCCCTCCACTTT
once,16,TRBJ2-5,TRBV4-2,TRBD2,CASSQFSGGEQEAQYF,TGTGCCAGCAGCCAATTTAGCGGGGGGGAACAAGAGGCCCAGTACTTC
.,16,TRBJ2-2,TRBV23-1,TRBD1,CASSHQTGGKVGELFF,TGCGCCAGCAGTCACCAGACAGGGGGCAAGGTCGGGGAGCTGTTTTTT
.,15,TRBJ1-3,TRBV10-3,.,CAISEPVGAGNTIYF,TGTGCCATCAGTGAGCCGGTAGGGGCTGGAAACACCATATATTTT
once,15,TRBJ2-4,TRBV19,.,CASSPDWIGKNIQYF,TGTGCCAGTAGCCCCGACTGGATAGGCAAAAACATTCAGTACTTC
.,14,TRBJ1-4,TRBV18,.,CASSPRGANEKLFF,TGTGCCAGCTCACCCCGGGGGGCTAATGAAAAACTGTTTTTT
.,17,TRBJ2-1,TRBV24-1,TRBD2,CATSDPTLAGGSNEQFF,TGTGCCACCAGTGACCCGACTTTGGCGGGGGGGAGTAATGAGCAGTTCTTC
.,14,TRBJ1-2,TRBV6-4,.,CASSEAAGNYGYTF,TGTGCCAGCAGTGAAGCGGCAGGGAACTATGGCTACACCTTC
.,15,TRBJ1-4,TRBV18,TRBD1,CASSSQGVGGEKLFF,TGTGCCAGCTCGTCACAGGGGGTTGGTGGTGAAAAACTGTTTTTT
.,15,TRBJ1-1,TRBV5-1,TRBD1,CASSQGGSRNTEAFF,TGCGCCAGCAGCCAAGGGGGCAGTAGGAACACTGAAGCTTTCTTT
.,13,TRBJ1-5,TRBV14,.,CASSHRGGQPQHF,TGTGCCAGCAGCCACAGAGGCGGACAGCCCCAGCATTTT
.,15,TRBJ2-7,TRBV11-1,.,CASSAQGGPPGRQYF,TGTGCCAGCAGCGCTCAGGGGGGACCACCGGGGCGGCAGTACTTC
.,13,TRBJ1-2,TRBV12-3/TRBV12-4,.,CASRPQGPDGYTF,TGTGCCAGCAGGCCCCAGGGGCCGGATGGCTACACCTTC
.,15,TRBJ2-7,TRBV10-3,TRBD2,CAIRSGTSRTYEQYF,TGTGCCATCAGATCCGGGACTAGCCGTACCTACGAGCAGTACTTC
.,12,TRBJ1-2,TRBV25-1,.,CASSDTSYGYTF,TGTGCCAGCAGTGACACCTCCTATGGCTACACCTTC
.,15,TRBJ1-2,TRBV2,.,CASSEREGLSGGYTF,TGTGCCAGCAGTGAAAGGGAAGGGCTAAGCGGTGGCTACACCTTC
.,16,TRBJ2-1,TRBV6-4,.,CASSDSIRSSYNEQFF,TGTGCCAGCAGTGACTCGATCAGGAGCTCCTACAATGAGCAGTTCTTC
.,11,TRBJ2-1,TRBV6-1,.,CASSEYTERFF,TGTGCCAGCAGTGAGTACACGGAGCGGTTCTTC
.,14,TRBJ1-2,TRBV27,.,CASSVNPVDYGYTF,TGTGCCAGCAGCGTCAACCCAGTGGACTATGGCTACACCTTC
medium-sized,12,TRBJ1-2,TRBV4-2,.,CASSQGLPGYTF,TGTGCCAGCAGCCAAGGGTTGCCTGGCTACACCTTC
.,11,TRBJ1-1,TRBV12-3/TRBV12-4,.,CASSFRDEAFF,TGTGCCAGCAGTTTTAGAGATGAAGCTTTCTTT
.,15,TRBJ1-3,TRBV4-1,.,CASSHLLSSGNTIYF,TGCGCCAGCAGCCACCTCCTGAGCTCTGGAAACACCATATATTTT
once,15,TRBJ2-5,TRBV9,TRBD1,CASSVGGTGYETQYF,TGTGCCAGCAGCGTAGGAGGGACAGGGTACGAGACCCAGTACTTC
.,16,TRBJ2-3,TRBV4-1,.,CASSQESTRDTDTQYF,TGCGCCAGCAGCCAAGAATCAACAAGGGATACAGATACGCAGTATTTT
.,14,TRBJ1-2,TRBV19,.,CASTPTDLMDGYTF,TGTGCCAGTACCCCTACGGATCTTATGGATGGCTACACCTTC
.,12,TRBJ1-1,TRBV11-2,.,CASSFDPRVAFF,TGTGCCAGCAGCTTTGACCCCCGCGTCGCTTTCTTT
.,14,TRBJ1-4,TRBV19,.,CASAPGGRVEKLFF,TGTGCCAGTGCCCCCGGGGGGCGGGTTGAAAAACTGTTTTTT
.,11,TRBJ2-7,TRBV29-1,.,CSGEFVDEQYF,TGCAGCGGGGAATTTGTGGACGAGCAGTACTTC
.,17,TRBJ2-1,TRBV5-1,TRBD2,CASSLGGLAGITHEQFF,TGCGCCAGCAGCTTGGGGGGACTAGCGGGTATTACGCATGAGCAGTTCTTC
once,14,TRBJ2-7,TRBV7-6,TRBD1,CASSTSTGRYEQYF,TGTGCCAGCAGTACCTCGACAGGGCGTTACGAGCAGTACTTC
.,12,TRBJ2-6,TRBV30,.,CAWSVPANVLTF,TGTGCCTGGAGTGTACCGGCCAACGTCCTGACTTTC
.,17,TRBJ2-3,TRBV27,.,CASTLRGGAWSAGTQYF,TGTGCCAGCACCCTAAGGGGGGGCGCTTGGTCGGCGGGTACGCAGTATTTT
.,15,TRBJ1-1,TRBV5-1,.,CASRPGTDSLTEAFF,TGCGCCAGCAGACCCGGAACGGACAGCCTGACTGAAGCTTTCTTT
.,13,TRBJ2-7,TRBV6-1,.,CASSEYRGGEQYF,TGTGCCAGCAGTGAATACAGAGGCGGCGAGCAGTACTTC